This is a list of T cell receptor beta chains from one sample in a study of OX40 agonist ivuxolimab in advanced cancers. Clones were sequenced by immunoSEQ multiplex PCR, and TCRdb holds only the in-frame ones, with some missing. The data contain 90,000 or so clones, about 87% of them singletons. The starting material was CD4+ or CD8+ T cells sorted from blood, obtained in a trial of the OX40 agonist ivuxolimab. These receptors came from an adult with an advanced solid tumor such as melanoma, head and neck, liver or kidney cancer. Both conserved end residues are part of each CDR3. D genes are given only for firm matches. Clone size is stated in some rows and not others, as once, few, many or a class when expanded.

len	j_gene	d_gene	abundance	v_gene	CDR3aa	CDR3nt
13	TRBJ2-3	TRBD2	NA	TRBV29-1	CSVRAGGQDTQYF	TGCAGCGTTCGGGCGGGGGGGCAGGATACGCAGTATTTT
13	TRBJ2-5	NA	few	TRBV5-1	CASSLDEGETQYF	TGCGCCAGCAGCTTGGATGAGGGAGAGACCCAGTACTTC
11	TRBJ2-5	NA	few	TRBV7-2	CASSLGGTQYF	TGTGCCAGCAGCTTAGGAGGGACCCAGTACTTC
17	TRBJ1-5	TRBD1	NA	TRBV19	CASSRSPTGAGGQPQHF	TGTGCCAGTAGTAGGAGTCCGACAGGGGCCGGCGGTCAGCCCCAGCATTTT
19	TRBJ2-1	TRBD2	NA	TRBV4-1	CASSQGYVAGRSSYNEQFF	TGCGCCAGCAGCCAAGGATATGTAGCGGGGAGGAGCTCCTACAATGAGCAGTTCTTC
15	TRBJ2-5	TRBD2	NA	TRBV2	CASRSSGGTQETQYF	TGTGCCAGCAGGTCTAGCGGGGGGACCCAAGAGACCCAGTACTTC
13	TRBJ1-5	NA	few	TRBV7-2	CASSLYADQPQHF	TGTGCCAGCAGCTTATATGCCGATCAGCCCCAGCATTTT
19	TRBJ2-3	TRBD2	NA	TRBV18	CASSLMTSGFGSSTDTQYF	TGTGCCAGCTCACTTATGACTAGCGGGTTCGGTTCTAGCACAGATACGCAGTATTTT
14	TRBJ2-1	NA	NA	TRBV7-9	CASSSPGSYNEQFF	TGTGCCAGCAGCTCTCCGGGTTCCTACAATGAGCAGTTCTTC
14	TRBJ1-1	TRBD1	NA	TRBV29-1	CSVQTGTVNTEAFF	TGCAGCGTTCAGACAGGGACGGTGAACACTGAAGCTTTCTTT
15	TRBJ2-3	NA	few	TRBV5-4	CASSSSVLSTDTQYF	TGTGCCAGCAGCTCTAGCGTCCTTAGCACAGATACGCAGTATTTT
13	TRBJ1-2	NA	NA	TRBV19	CASSIAGAYGYTF	TGTGCCAGTAGTATAGCGGGGGCCTATGGCTACACCTTC
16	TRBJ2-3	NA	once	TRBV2	CASSEALGGSTDTQYF	TGTGCCAGCAGTGAAGCGCTTGGGGGAAGCACAGATACGCAGTATTTT
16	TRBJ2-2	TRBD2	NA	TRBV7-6	CASSLPSRESTGELFF	TGTGCCAGCAGCTTACCGTCGCGGGAGAGCACCGGGGAGCTGTTTTTT
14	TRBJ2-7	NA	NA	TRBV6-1	CASSHGSSTYEQYF	TGTGCCAGCAGCCACGGGTCCTCAACCTACGAGCAGTACTTC
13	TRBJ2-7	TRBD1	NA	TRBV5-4	CASSSGQVYEQYF	TGTGCCAGCAGCTCGGGACAGGTCTACGAGCAGTACTTC
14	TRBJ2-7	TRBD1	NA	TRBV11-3	CASSRRQGNYEQYF	TGTGCCAGCAGTCGCCGACAGGGAAACTACGAGCAGTACTTC
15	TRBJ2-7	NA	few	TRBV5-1	CASSLEGSDPYEQYF	TGCGCCAGCAGCTTGGAAGGCAGCGATCCCTACGAGCAGTACTTC
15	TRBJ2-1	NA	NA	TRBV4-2	CASSQELGAYNEQFF	TGTGCCAGCAGCCAAGAACTAGGAGCATACAATGAGCAGTTCTTC
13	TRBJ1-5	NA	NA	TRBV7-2	CASSSPGPGPQHF	TGTGCCAGCAGCTCTCCGGGGCCCGGGCCCCAGCATTTT
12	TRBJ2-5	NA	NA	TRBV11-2	CASSLDQETQYF	TGTGCCAGCAGCTTAGATCAGGAGACCCAGTACTTC
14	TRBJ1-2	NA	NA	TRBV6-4	CASSQRAANYGYTF	TGTGCCAGCAGTCAAAGGGCAGCTAACTATGGCTACACCTTC
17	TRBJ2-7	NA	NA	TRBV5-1	CASSLVSGQGSLYEQYF	TGCGCCAGCAGCTTAGTATCAGGCCAGGGGTCCCTCTACGAGCAGTACTTC
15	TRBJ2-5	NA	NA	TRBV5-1	CASSSEGWPAETQYF	TGCGCCAGCAGCTCGGAAGGATGGCCCGCGGAGACCCAGTACTTC
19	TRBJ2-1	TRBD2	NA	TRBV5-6	CASSLSAGMSGRVYNEQFF	TGTGCCAGCAGCTTGTCGGCCGGGATGAGCGGGAGGGTCTACAATGAGCAGTTCTTC